One sample yielded the 9 T cell receptor beta chains listed below, sequenced in a study of shared clonotypes between healthy human individuals. The repertoire was sequenced with immunoSEQ multiplex PCR; TCRdb's copy has only in-frame clones and lacks some. The table shows a few hundred thousand clones, with around three quarters occurring only once. What was sequenced was PBMCs. These receptors originate from a woman aged 40 to 55 in good health. Some clones in this sample may be carry-over from other donors' samples.

This clone was found a few times. This sequence joins TRBV6-1 and TRBJ2-7; 9 bases align to TRBD1. V was clipped by 6 bases and J by 3 bases; unmatched bases: 6. Germline V gives CDR1 MNHNS, CDR2 SASEGT. The CDR3 has 14 residues. This CDR3 is CASSLDRGFYEQYF. For the CDR3, the DNA is TGTGCCAGCAGCCTGGACAGGGGATTCTACGAGCAGTACTTC.

The chain couples TRBV4-2 to TRBJ1-3, with D perhaps matching TRBD1 (6 bases). The CDR3 runs 16 residues. V gave up 4 bases and J gave up 4 bases, with 17 bases separating them. CDR1 and CDR2 (germline): LGHNA, YNFKEQ. CDR3 bases: TGTGCCAGCAGCCGCGCACAGGGAACCTCGGGAAACACCATATATTTT. Translated, it gives CASSRAQGTSGNTIYF.

The chain recombines TRBV7-8 with TRBJ2-5, with 10 bases that match TRBD2. The V and J ends lost 5 bases and 7 bases, in that order; junction bases with no gene match: 16. Germline V CDR1 and CDR2: SGHVS, FQNEAQ. The CDR3 is made up of 17 amino acids. CDR3 in amino acids: CASSPRTSGYLFGTQYF. The DNA for the CDR3 is TGTGCCAGCAGCCCGCGGACTAGCGGTTATCTTTTTGGGACCCAGTACTTC.

The genes are TRBV19 and TRBJ2-3; 7 nucleotides line up with TRBD1. The CDR3 length is 15 residues. Germline CDR1 and CDR2: LNHDA and SQIVND (reference sequence). The V and J ends lost 4 bases and 4 bases, in that order; junction bases with no gene match: 8. The CDR3 is CASSTHRQGADTQYF. The CDR3, as DNA: TGTGCCAGTAGTACCCACAGACAGGGTGCAGATACGCAGTATTTT.

This clone was observed a single time. This chain connects TRBV7-2 to TRBJ1-5; TRBD1 matches 7 bases. The CDR3 sequence is 14 residues long. Trimming at V came to 6 bases and at J to 2 bases, leaving 4 bases not matched to a gene. Germline V gives CDR1 SGHTA, CDR2 FQGNSA. CDR3 loop: CASSSQGGNQPQHF. The CDR3 DNA follows: TGTGCCAGCAGTTCCCAGGGGGGCAATCAGCCCCAGCATTTT.

The chain is built from TRBV10-3 and TRBJ1-5; D ambiguous. The CDR3 totals 15 residues. V was clipped by 0 bases and J by 6 bases, with 12 bases between them. The germline V gene has CDR1 ENHRY and CDR2 SYGVKD. CDR3 bases: TGTGCCATCAGTGAGTCGCGTAGAGAGGGTCAGCCCCAGCATTTT. Protein product: CAISESRREGQPQHF.

The chain links TRBV4-1 to TRBJ2-7; 8 positions agree with TRBD1. The V gene end was trimmed by 0 bases and the J gene end by 3 bases; junction bases not matched to a gene: 13. The CDR3 has 18 amino acids. CDR1 is MGHRA, CDR2 YSYEKL, per germline. CDR3 bases: TGCGCCAGCAGCCAAGAGGGCGGTTGGACAGGGAAAAACTACGAGCAGTACTTC. Protein: CASSQEGGWTGKNYEQYF.

The chain uses TRBV9 and TRBJ2-2; D remains unclear. Germline CDR1 is SGDLS and CDR2 is YYNGEE. The length of the CDR3 is 14 residues. Trimming pared 0 bases from V and 3 bases from J, leaving 6 bases between. The CDR3 nucleotides read TGTGCCAGCAGCGTAGATGCGTACACCGGGGAGCTGTTTTTT. It specifies CASSVDAYTGELFF.

As regards this clone: One end of the junction fails to match germline, which may point to a read error. The rearrangement joins TRBV7-7 to TRBJ2-5; 8 bases are shared with TRBD2. Germline CDR1 SSHAT, CDR2 FNYEAQ (reference sequence). This CDR3 spans 15 amino acids. The DNA of the CDR3 is TGTGCTAGCAGCCCCCTCGGCGCGGGAGGAGAGACCCAGTACTTC. As protein: CASSPLGAGGETQYF.